This TCR beta chain was profiled in a study of blood T cell repertoires in COVID-19. Only in-frame clones appear in the TCRdb table, and some are missing; sequencing was by immunoSEQ multiplex PCR. This repertoire shows about 210,000 clones, 92% found once; its top ten account for around 1.2%. The sequencing sample was made of peripheral blood. This sequence originates from a man aged 25 to 40 with acute or convalescent COVID-19.

CDR3 bases: TGTGCCAGCAGCCCACTGGGGAGGGCAGACACCGGGGAGCTGTTTTTT. Residues: CASSPLGRADTGELFF. The chain carries TRBV9 and TRBJ2-2; 7 bases agree with TRBD2. The CDR3 is 16 residues long. Looked up from germline, CDR1 is SGDLS and CDR2 is YYNGEE. V trimming: 4 bases; J trimming: 3 bases; junction bases outside the gene matches: 9.